The source of this T cell receptor beta chain is a study of shared clonotypes between healthy human individuals. Donors comprised healthy HIV-negative adults lacking recent acute infections or vaccinations. Each cell subset's genomic DNA was divided evenly among several immunoSEQ plates. Clones were read by immunoSEQ multiplex PCR, and TCRdb kept only the in-frame ones, dropping some. Of approximately 2,300,000 clones listed, 80% to 95% are singletons. As regards this clone: Antigen specificity is unknown.

After removal of 6 bases from V and 4 bases from J, the junction contained 5 bases not matched to a gene. The CDR3 runs 15 residues. Germline lookup yields CDR1 MNHEY and CDR2 SMNVEV (reference sequence). Study observations and caveats: Enrolling few donors narrowed the genetic and exposure-history diversity that was represented. An anticipated effect of sequencing depth on clonotype sharing among donors was recognized.

Sequenced: naive CD4+ T cells from PBMCs. Regarding subset: CD45RA+ positively selected. The receptor was derived from a man between 18 and 35 years old in good health. Some clones in this sample may be carry-over from other donors' samples. The J gene is TRBJ2-2, the V gene TRBV27, with TRBD2 matching over 10 bases. This CDR3 is CASSPSGSFTGELFF. The CDR3 nucleotides read TGTGCCAGCAGCCCTAGCGGGAGTTTCACCGGGGAGCTGTTTTTT.